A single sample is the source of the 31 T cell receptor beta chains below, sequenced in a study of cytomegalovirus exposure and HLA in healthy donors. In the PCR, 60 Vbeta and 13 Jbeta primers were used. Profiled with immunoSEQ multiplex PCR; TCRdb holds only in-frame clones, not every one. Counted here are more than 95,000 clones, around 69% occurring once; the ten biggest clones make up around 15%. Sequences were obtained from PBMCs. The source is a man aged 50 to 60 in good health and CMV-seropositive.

CDR3 sequence reads: CASSTLHSPVGEKLFF. The CDR3 DNA reads TGTGCCAGCAGTACCCTCCACAGCCCCGTGGGTGAAAAACTGTTTTTT. This rearrangement joins TRBV27 to TRBJ1-4; D unclear. CDR1 and CDR2 from the germline V gene are MNHEY and SMNVEV (reference sequence). This CDR3 has 16 amino acids. V dropped 5 bases and J dropped 7 bases, with 20 bases sitting between them.

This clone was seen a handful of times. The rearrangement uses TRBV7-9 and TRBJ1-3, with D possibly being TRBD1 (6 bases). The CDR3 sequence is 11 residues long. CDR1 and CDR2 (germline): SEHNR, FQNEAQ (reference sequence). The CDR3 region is CSEDSRNTIYF. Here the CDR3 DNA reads TGTTCCGAGGACAGTCGAAACACCATATATTTT.

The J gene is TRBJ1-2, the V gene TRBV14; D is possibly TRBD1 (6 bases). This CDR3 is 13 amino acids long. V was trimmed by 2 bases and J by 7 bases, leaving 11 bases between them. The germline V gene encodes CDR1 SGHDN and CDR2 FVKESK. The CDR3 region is CASSQRQAGGYTF. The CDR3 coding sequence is TGTGCCAGCAGCCAAAGACAGGCTGGTGGCTACACCTTC. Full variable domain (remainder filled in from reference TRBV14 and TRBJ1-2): EAGVTQFPSHSVIEKGQTVTLRCDPISGHDNLYWYRRVMGKEIKFLLHFVKESKQDESGMPNNRFLAERTGGTYSTLKVQPAELEDSGVYFCASSQRQAGGYTFGSGTRLTVV.

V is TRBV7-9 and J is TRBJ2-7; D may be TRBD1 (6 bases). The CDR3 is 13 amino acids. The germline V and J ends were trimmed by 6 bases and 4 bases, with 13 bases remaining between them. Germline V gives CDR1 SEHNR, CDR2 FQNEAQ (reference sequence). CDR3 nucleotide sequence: TGTGCCAGCAGGCCCGGAACAGGGTACGAGCAGTACTTC. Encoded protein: CASRPGTGYEQYF.

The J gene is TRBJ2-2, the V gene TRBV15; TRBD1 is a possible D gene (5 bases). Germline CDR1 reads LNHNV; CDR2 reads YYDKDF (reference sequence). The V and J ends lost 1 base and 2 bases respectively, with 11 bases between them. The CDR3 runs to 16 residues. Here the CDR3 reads CATSRVGRGNTGELFF. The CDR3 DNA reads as TGTGCCACCAGCAGAGTGGGGCGTGGTAACACCGGGGAGCTGTTTTTT. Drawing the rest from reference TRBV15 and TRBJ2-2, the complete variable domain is DAMVIQNPRYQVTQFGKPVTLSCSQTLNHNVMYWYQQKSSQAPKLLFHYYDKDFNNEADTPDNFQSRRPNTSFCFLDIRSPGLGDTAMYLCATSRVGRGNTGELFFGEGSRLTVL.

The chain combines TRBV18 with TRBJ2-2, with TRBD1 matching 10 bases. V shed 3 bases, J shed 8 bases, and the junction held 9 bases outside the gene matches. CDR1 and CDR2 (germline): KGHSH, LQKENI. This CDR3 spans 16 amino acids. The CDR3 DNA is TGTGCCAGCTCACCTGCCGGGACAGGGGCTGTTGGGGAGCTGTTTTTT. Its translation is CASSPAGTGAVGELFF. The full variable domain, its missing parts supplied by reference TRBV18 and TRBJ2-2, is NAGVMQNPRHLVRRRGQEARLRCSPMKGHSHVYWYRQLPEEGLKFMVYLQKENIIDESGMPKERFSAEFPKEGPSILRIQQVVRGDSAAYFCASSPAGTGAVGELFFGEGSRLTVL.

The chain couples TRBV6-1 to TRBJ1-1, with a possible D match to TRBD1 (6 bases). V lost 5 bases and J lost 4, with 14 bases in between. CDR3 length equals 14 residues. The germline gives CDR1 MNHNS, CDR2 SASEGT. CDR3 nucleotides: TGTGCCAGCAGTTTATACAGGGCTGGCACTGAAGCTTTCTTT. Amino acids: CASSLYRAGTEAFF.

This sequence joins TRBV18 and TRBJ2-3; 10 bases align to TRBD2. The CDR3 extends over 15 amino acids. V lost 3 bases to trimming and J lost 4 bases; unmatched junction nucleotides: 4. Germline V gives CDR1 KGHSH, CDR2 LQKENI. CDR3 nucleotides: TGTGCCAGCTCACCGGCTAGCGGGAGTCCAGATACGCAGTATTTT. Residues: CASSPASGSPDTQYF.

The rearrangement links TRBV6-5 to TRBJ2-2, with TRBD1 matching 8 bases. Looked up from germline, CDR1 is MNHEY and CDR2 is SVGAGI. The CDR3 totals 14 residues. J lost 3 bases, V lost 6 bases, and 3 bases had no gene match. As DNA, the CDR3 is TGTGCCAGCAGATCAGGGGGCTACACCGGGGAGCTGTTTTTT. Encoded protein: CASRSGGYTGELFF.

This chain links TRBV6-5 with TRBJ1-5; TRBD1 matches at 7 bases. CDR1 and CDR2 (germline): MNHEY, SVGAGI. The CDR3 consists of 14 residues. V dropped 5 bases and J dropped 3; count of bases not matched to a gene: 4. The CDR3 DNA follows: TGTGCCAGCAGTAGACAGGGCCTCAATCAGCCCCAGCATTTT. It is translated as CASSRQGLNQPQHF.

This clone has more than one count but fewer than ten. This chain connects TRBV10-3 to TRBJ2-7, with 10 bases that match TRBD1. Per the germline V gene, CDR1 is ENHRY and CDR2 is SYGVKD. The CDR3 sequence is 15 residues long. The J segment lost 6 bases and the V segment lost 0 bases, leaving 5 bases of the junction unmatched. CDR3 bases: TGTGCCATCAGTGAGTCGGGACAGGGGTCGTTCGAGCAGTACTTC. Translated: CAISESGQGSFEQYF.

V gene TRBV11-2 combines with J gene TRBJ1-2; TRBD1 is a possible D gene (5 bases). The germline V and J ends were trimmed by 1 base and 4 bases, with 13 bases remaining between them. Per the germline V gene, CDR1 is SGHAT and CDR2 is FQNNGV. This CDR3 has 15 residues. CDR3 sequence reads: CASSLADGQSYGYTF. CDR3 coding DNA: TGTGCCAGCAGCTTAGCGGACGGACAAAGCTATGGCTACACCTTC.

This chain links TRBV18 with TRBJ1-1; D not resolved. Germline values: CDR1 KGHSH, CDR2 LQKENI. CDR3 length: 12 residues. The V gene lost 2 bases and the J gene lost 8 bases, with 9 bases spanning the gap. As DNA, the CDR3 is TGTGCCAGCTCACCATTTAGCCGGGAAGCTTTCTTT. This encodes CASSPFSREAFF.

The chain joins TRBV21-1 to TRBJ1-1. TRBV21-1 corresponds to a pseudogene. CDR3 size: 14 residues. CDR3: CASSKPGMNTEAFF. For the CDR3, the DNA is TGTGCCAGCAGCAAACCGGGAATGAACACTGAAGCTTTCTTT.

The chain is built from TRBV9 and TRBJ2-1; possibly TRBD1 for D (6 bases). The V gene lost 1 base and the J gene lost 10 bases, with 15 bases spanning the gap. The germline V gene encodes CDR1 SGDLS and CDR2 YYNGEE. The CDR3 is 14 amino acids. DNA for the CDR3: TGTGCCAGCAGCGTAAAACAGGGTCTCGGCGAGCAGTTCTTC. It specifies CASSVKQGLGEQFF. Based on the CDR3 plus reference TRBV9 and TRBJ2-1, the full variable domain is DSGVTQTPKHLITATGQRVTLRCSPRSGDLSVYWYQQSLDQGLQFLIQYYNGEERAKGNILERFSAQQFPDLHSELNLSSLELGDSALYFCASSVKQGLGEQFFGPGTRLTVL.

CDR3 sequence reads: CASSYRDRGRGNTIYF. The CDR3 DNA reads as TGTGCCAGCAGTTACAGGGACAGGGGTAGAGGAAACACCATATATTTT. The rearrangement uses TRBV6-5 and TRBJ1-3; 10 nucleotides line up with TRBD1. Germline V CDR1 and CDR2: MNHEY, SVGAGI. With 2 bases clipped from V and 4 bases from J, the junction kept 5 bases outside the gene matches. The CDR3 loop spans 16 amino acids.

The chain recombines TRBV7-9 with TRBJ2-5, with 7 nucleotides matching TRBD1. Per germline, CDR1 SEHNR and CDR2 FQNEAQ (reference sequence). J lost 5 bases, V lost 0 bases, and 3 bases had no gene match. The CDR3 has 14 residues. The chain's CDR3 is CASSLAGGRETQYF. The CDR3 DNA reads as TGTGCCAGCAGCTTAGCAGGGGGCAGGGAGACCCAGTACTTC.

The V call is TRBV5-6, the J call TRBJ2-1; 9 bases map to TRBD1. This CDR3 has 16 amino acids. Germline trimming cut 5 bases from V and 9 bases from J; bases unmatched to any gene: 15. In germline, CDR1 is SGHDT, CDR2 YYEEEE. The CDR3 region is CASSYPSGTGWIEQFF. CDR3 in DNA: TGTGCCAGCAGTTACCCCTCCGGGACAGGGTGGATTGAGCAGTTCTTC.

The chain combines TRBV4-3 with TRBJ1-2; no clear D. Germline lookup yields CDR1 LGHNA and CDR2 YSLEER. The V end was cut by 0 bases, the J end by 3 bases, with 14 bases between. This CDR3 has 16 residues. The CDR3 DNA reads TGCGCCAGCAGCCAAGATCCTGCGGGAGGAGACTATGGCTACACCTTC. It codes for CASSQDPAGGDYGYTF.

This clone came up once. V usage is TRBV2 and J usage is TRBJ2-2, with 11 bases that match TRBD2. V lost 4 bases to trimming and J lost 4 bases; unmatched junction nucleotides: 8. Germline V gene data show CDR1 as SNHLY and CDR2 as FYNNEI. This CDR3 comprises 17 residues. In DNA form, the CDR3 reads TGTGCCAGCAGTGGAGTAGCGGGAGGGGCAGGCACCGGGGAGCTGTTTTTT. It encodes CASSGVAGGAGTGELFF.

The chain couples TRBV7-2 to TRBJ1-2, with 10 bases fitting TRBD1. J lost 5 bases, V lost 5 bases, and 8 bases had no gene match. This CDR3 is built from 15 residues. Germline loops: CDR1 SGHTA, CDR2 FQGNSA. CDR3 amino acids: CASSTRQGAIYGYTF. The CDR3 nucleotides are TGTGCCAGCAGCACCCGACAGGGGGCTATTTATGGCTACACCTTC.

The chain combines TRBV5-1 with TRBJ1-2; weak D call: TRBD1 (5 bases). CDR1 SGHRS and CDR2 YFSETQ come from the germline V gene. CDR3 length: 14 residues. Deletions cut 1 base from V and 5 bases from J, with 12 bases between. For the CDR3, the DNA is TGCGCCAGCAGCTTGACAGGCGCAGGGTATGGCTACACCTTC. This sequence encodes CASSLTGAGYGYTF.

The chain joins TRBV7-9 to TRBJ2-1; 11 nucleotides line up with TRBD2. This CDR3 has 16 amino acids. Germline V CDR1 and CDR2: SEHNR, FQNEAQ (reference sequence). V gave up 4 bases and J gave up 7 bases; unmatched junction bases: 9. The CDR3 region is CASSSPTSGEPNEQFF. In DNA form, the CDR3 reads TGTGCCAGCAGCTCCCCGACTAGCGGGGAACCTAATGAGCAGTTCTTC.

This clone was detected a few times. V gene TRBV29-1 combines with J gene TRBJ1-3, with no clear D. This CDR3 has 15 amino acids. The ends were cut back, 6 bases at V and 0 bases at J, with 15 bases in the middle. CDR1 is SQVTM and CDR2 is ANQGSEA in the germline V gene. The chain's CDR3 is CSVRVETLSGNTIYF. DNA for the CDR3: TGCAGCGTGAGAGTTGAGACACTCTCTGGAAACACCATATATTTT.

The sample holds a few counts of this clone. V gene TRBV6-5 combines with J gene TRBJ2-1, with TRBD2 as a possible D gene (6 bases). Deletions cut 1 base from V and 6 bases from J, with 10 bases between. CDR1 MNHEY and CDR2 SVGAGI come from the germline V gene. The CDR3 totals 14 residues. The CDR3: CASSYLDGGNEQFF. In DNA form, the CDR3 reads TGTGCCAGCAGTTACTTGGACGGGGGCAATGAGCAGTTCTTC.

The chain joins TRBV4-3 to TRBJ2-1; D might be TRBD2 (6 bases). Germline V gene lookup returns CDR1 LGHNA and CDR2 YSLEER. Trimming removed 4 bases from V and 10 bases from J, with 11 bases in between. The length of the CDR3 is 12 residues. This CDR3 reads CASSRQEGEQFF. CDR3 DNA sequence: TGCGCCAGCAGCCGCCAGGAGGGAGAGCAGTTCTTC.

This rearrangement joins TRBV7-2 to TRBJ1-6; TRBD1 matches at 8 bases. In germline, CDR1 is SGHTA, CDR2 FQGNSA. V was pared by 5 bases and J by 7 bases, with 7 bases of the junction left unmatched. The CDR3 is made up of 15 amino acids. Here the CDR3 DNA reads TGTGCCAGCAGCCCCACACAGGGGGGAAATTCACCCCTCCACTTT. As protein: CASSPTQGGNSPLHF. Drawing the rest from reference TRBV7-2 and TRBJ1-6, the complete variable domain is GAGVSQSPSNKVTEKGKDVELRCDPISGHTALYWYRQSLGQGLEFLIYFQGNSAPDKSGLPSDRFSAERTGGSVSTLTIQRTQQEDSAVYLCASSPTQGGNSPLHFGNGTRLTVT.

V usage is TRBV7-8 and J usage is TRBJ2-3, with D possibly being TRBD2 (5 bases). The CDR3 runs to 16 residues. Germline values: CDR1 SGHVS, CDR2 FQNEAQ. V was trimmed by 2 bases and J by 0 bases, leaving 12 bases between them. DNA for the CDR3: TGTGCCAGCAGCTTACGGGGTGGTACTAGCACAGATACGCAGTATTTT. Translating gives CASSLRGGTSTDTQYF.

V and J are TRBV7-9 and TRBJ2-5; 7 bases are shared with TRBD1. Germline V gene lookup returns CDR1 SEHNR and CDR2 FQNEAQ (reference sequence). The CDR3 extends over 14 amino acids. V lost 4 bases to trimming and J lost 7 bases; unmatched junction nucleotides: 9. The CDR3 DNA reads TGTGCCAGCAGCTCCAGAAGGGGGCGTGGGACCCAGTACTTC. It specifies CASSSRRGRGTQYF.

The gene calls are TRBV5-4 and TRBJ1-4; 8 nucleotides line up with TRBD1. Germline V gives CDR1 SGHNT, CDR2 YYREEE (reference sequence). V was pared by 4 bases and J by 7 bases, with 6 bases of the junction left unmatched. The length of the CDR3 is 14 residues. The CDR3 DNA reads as TGTGCCAGCAGCCTTGGACAGGGTTCTGAAAAACTGTTTTTT. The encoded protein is CASSLGQGSEKLFF.

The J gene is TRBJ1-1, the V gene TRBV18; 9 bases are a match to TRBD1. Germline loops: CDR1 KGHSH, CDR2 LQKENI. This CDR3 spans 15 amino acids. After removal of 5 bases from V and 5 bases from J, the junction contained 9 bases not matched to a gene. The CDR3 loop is CASSLGDRVLTEAFF. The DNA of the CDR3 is TGTGCCAGCTCATTGGGGGACAGGGTGTTGACTGAAGCTTTCTTT.